A selection of T cell receptor beta chains follows, all from one sample in a study of T-cell memory formation after mild COVID-19. TCRdb re-called the 5' RACE reads with MiXCR, one entry per CDR3 protein. The sample carries under 60,000 distinct CDR3 sequences, 9.3% recorded once. Sample: PBMCs or a T cell subset sorted from them (not recorded which). These receptors originate from an adult woman who had mild COVID-19 (a few samples of this study predate the infection). Cell type and time point are not known. Each CDR3 is given with its conserved first and last residue. The D gene is left open where the match is weak. Not all rows give a size; the values are once, few, many and, for expanded clones, a class.

abundance,d_gene,j_gene,v_gene,len,CDR3aa,CDR3nt
many,TRBD1,TRBJ2-7,TRBV5-1,16,CASSLSGTGGSYEQYF,TGCGCCAGCAGCTTGAGCGGTACAGGGGGTTCCTACGAGCAGTACTTC
few,TRBD1,TRBJ2-2,TRBV5-4,16,CASSLEQGAATGELFF,TGTGCCAGCAGCTTGGAACAGGGGGCAGCCACCGGGGAGCTGTTTTTT
few,TRBD1,TRBJ2-7,TRBV5-4,14,CASSPQGASNEQYF,TGTGCCAGCAGCCCACAGGGGGCGTCGAACGAGCAGTACTTC
few,TRBD1,TRBJ2-7,TRBV2,14,CASSDGTGSYEQYF,TGTGCCAGCAGTGACGGGACAGGCTCCTACGAGCAGTACTTC
.,.,TRBJ2-1,TRBV30,14,CACNQRESYNEQFF,TGTGCCTGTAACCAACGGGAGTCCTACAATGAGCAGTTCTTC
few,.,TRBJ2-3,TRBV7-9,16,CASSSGRGLYTDTQYF,TGTGCCAGCAGCTCAGGAAGGGGACTCTACACAGATACGCAGTATTTT
few,.,TRBJ1-2,TRBV28,14,CASTLGTDYYGYTF,TGTGCCAGCACCTTGGGGACGGATTACTATGGCTACACCTTC
many,.,TRBJ1-4,TRBV11-2,16,CASSSVLSGLSEKLFF,TGTGCCAGCAGCTCCGTTTTATCGGGGCTGAGCGAAAAACTGTTTTTT
.,.,TRBJ1-1,TRBV18,14,CASLPGSSNTEAFF,TGTGCCAGCCTACCTGGGAGCTCGAACACTGAAGCTTTCTTT
.,TRBD2,TRBJ2-1,TRBV20-1,17,CSAREGTSGRGGNEQFF,TGCAGTGCTAGAGAAGGGACTAGCGGGAGAGGCGGCAATGAGCAGTTCTTC